This paragraph covers one T cell receptor (beta chain) sequence. The sample belongs to a study of tumor-infiltrating lymphocytes in primary liver carcinoma. Study-level information: Ages ranged from 30 to 69, with HCC or mixed HCC-cholangiocarcinoma. Productive TCRbeta read counts per sample ran from roughly 4 to 7 million and were similar across tissue types.

DNA and RNA were both co-extracted from 20-30 mg of bulk tissue that had not been sorted. Total RNA amounting to 500 ng was the source from which TCR beta cDNA was made with a constant-region primer. TCR beta libraries came from three nested multiplex PCR rounds using slightly modified ARM-PCR. The first two PCR rounds used TRBV1-TRBV30 primers with a Cbeta primer, approximately 10 cycles each. One entry per CDR3 protein, called by TCRdb with MiXCR from the multiplex PCR reads. Of tens of thousands of distinct CDR3 sequences listed, over 60% are singletons. The CDR3 runs 16 residues. Germline V gives CDR1 SGHDT, CDR2 YYEEEE. The V and J ends lost 2 bases and 1 base respectively, with 16 bases between them.

This chain uses TRBV5-6 with TRBJ2-7; no clear D. What was sequenced was liver tumor tissue from sampling region 4. Subset in this sample: tumor region T4, right-lateral pole. The source of this sequence is a man aged 35-49 years with primary liver carcinoma and hepatitis B virus infection. The chain's CDR3 is CASSFLDDFRSYEQYF. The CDR3 DNA sequence: TGTGCCAGCAGCTTCCTGGACGACTTCAGATCCTACGAGCAGTACTTC.